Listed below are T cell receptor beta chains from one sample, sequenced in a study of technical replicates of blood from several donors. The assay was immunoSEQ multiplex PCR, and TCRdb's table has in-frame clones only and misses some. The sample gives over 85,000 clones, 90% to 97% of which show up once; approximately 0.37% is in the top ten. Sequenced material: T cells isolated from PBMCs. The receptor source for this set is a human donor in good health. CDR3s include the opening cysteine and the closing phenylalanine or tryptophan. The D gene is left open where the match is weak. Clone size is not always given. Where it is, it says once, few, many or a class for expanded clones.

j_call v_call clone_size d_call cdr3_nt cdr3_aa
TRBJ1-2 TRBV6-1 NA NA TGTGCCAGCAGTGAAGTAGGCAGGGCCCATTCTTCCACCTTC CASSEVGRAHSSTF
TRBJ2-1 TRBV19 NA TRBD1 TGTGCCAGTAGTATTCGAGGGGGCGCATGGGATGAGCAGTTCTTC CASSIRGGAWDEQFF
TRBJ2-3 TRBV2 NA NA TGTGCCAGCATAGTGGGCGCAGATACGCAGTATTTT CASIVGADTQYF
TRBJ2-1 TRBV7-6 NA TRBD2 TGTGCCAGCAGCCCCAGGACTAGCGGGAACTACAATGAGCAGTTCTTC CASSPRTSGNYNEQFF
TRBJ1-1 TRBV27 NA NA TGTGCCAGCAGTTTTAAAGACACTGGTGAAGCTTTCTTT CASSFKDTGEAFF
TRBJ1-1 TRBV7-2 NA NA TGTGCCAGCAGCCACTACCTTCCTAACACTGAAGCTTTCTTT CASSHYLPNTEAFF
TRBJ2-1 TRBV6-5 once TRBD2 TGTGCCAGCAGCCGTAGCGGGAAGACCTACAATGAGCAGTTCTTC CASSRSGKTYNEQFF
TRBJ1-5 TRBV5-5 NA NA TGTGCCAGCAGCTTGTACGGTAATCAGCCCCAGCATTTT CASSLYGNQPQHF
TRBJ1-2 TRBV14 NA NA TGTGCCAGCAGCCAAGAATTTGAGGGTTACTATGGCTACACCTTC CASSQEFEGYYGYTF
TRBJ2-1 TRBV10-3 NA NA TGTGCCATCAGCGAGACTAGTCCTAGTTCCAATGAGCAGTTCTTC CAISETSPSSNEQFF
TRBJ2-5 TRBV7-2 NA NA TGTGCCAGCAGCCCTGAAGGGGGTGCGGGTCGCCTCCAAGAGACCCAGTACTTC CASSPEGGAGRLQETQYF
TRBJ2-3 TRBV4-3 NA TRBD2 TGCGCCAGCAGCCAAGAAACTAACGGGAGGGATACGCAGTATTTT CASSQETNGRDTQYF
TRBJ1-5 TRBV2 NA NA TGTGCCAGCAGGGGGCGTTTGAATCAGCCCCAGCATTTT CASRGRLNQPQHF
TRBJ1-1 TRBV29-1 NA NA TGCAGCGTTGAACAAAAGAACACTGAAGCTTTCTTT CSVEQKNTEAFF
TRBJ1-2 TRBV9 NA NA TGTGCCAGCAGCGTTGGGAGCATCTATGGCTACACCTTC CASSVGSIYGYTF
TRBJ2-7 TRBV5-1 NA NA TGCGCCAGCAGCTCAAAAAAGAACCGACCTAGCTCCTACGAGCAGTACTTC CASSSKKNRPSSYEQYF
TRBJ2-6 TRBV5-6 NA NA TGTGCCAGCAGCTTGGCTCAGGTTACTGGGGCCAACGTCCTGACTTTC CASSLAQVTGANVLTF
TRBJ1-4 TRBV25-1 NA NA TGTGCCAGCAGTGGAACTTCTCCTCGAGAAAAACTGTTTTTT CASSGTSPREKLFF
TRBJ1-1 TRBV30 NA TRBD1 TGTGCCTGGACAAGTGACAGGGAGAGGAACACTGAAGCTTTCTTT CAWTSDRERNTEAFF
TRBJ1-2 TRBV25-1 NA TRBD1 TGTGCCAGAACGGACAGGGGGAACTATGGCTACACCTTC CARTDRGNYGYTF
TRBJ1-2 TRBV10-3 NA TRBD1 TGTGCCATCAGTGAAGGGGGACAGGGGGATGGCTACACCTTC CAISEGGQGDGYTF
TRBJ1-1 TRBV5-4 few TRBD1 TGTGCCAGCAGCCATTCAAGGGACAGGGACACTGAAGCTTTCTTT CASSHSRDRDTEAFF
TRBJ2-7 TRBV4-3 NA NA TGCGCCAGCAGCCAAGATACGGGTATCAACGAGCAGTACTTC CASSQDTGINEQYF
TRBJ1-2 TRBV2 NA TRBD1 TGTGCCAGCAGTGAATTCCGACAGGGGGCGGGTGGCTACACCTTC CASSEFRQGAGGYTF